The rows below give T cell receptor beta chains drawn from one sample of a study of shared clonotypes between healthy human individuals. Profiled with immunoSEQ multiplex PCR; TCRdb holds only in-frame clones, not every one. Counted here are hundreds of thousands of clones, around 96% occurring once; the ten biggest clones make up 0.11%. Sequenced input: naive CD8+ T cells sorted from blood. These TCRs come from a woman aged 30 to 39 in good health. Both conserved end residues are part of each CDR3. D genes are given only for firm matches. Clone size, where shown, is once, few, many, or a class for clones that have expanded.

v_call	j_call	d_call	clone_size	cdr3_nt	cdr3_aa
TRBV28	TRBJ1-1	TRBD1	once	TGTGCCAGCAGCCAATTCCCCTTTTTATCAGGGGGCACTGAAGCTTTCTTT	CASSQFPFLSGGTEAFF
TRBV30	TRBJ2-1	NA	NA	TGTGCCTGGAGTGTGTCCGGGGCAAACAATGAGCAGTTCTTC	CAWSVSGANNEQFF
TRBV11-2	TRBJ2-5	NA	NA	TGTGCCAGCAGCTCCCACCGAGCGAAACGGTACTTC	CASSSHRAKRYF
TRBV29-1	TRBJ2-1	TRBD2	NA	TGCAGCGTTGAGCTAGCGGGACTTCCGGGAAATGAGCAGTTCTTC	CSVELAGLPGNEQFF
TRBV9	TRBJ1-2	NA	NA	TGTGCCAGCAGCGTAGCTTTTGGGCCACAGGGAGACTATGGCTACACCTTC	CASSVAFGPQGDYGYTF
TRBV14	TRBJ2-7	NA	NA	TGTGCCAGCAGCCAAGCACAGGGCGGGTACGAGCAGTACTTC	CASSQAQGGYEQYF
TRBV27	TRBJ2-1	NA	NA	TGTGCCGGGGATCCCAACAATGAGCAGTTCTTC	CAGDPNNEQFF
TRBV6-1	TRBJ1-4	NA	NA	TGTGCCAGCAGTGAATATTTGAGCGGTGAAAAACTGTTTTTT	CASSEYLSGEKLFF
TRBV28	TRBJ2-3	NA	NA	TGTGCCAGCAGTTTAGCAGATACGCAGTATTTT	CASSLADTQYF
TRBV11-2	TRBJ1-3	NA	NA	TGTGCCAGCAGCTTATCCCGGCCAGGGCTTACCTCTGGAAACACCATATATTTT	CASSLSRPGLTSGNTIYF
TRBV27	TRBJ2-1	NA	NA	TGTGCCAGTAAAACGACAGTCTCCCTCTACAATGAGCAGTTCTTC	CASKTTVSLYNEQFF
TRBV4-1	TRBJ1-5	NA	NA	TGCGCCAGCAGCCCTCTGGGTTCATCACAGCCCCAGCATTTT	CASSPLGSSQPQHF
TRBV27	TRBJ1-5	NA	NA	TGTGCCAGCAGTTTGCAGGGAAATCAGCCCCAGCATTTT	CASSLQGNQPQHF
TRBV9	TRBJ2-7	TRBD2	NA	TGTGCCAGCAGCGTAGGGACTAGCGGGGTCTACGAGCAGTACTTC	CASSVGTSGVYEQYF
TRBV5-4	TRBJ2-2	NA	NA	TGTGCCAGCAGCTTCGAGGGAGCCGGGGAGCTGTTTTTT	CASSFEGAGELFF
TRBV27	TRBJ2-7	NA	NA	TGTGCCAGCTCACTGGTGGGACGGACCTCCTACGAGCAGTACTTC	CASSLVGRTSYEQYF
TRBV28	TRBJ2-7	TRBD2	NA	TGTGCCAGCAGCCCCTTACGGGAGGCTTCCTACGAGCAGTACTTC	CASSPLREASYEQYF
TRBV2	TRBJ2-2	NA	NA	TGTGCCAGCAGTGAAGTTAACACCGGGGAGCTGTTTTTT	CASSEVNTGELFF
TRBV11-2	TRBJ2-7	TRBD2	NA	TGTGCCAGCAGCTTAGAGGGCGGCGGGAGTACCCACGAGCAGTACTTC	CASSLEGGGSTHEQYF
TRBV27	TRBJ2-7	NA	NA	TGTGCCAGCAGTTTATCACGAGGGGAGAGGCTCTACGAGCAGTACTTC	CASSLSRGERLYEQYF
TRBV19	TRBJ2-7	NA	once	TGTGCCAGTAGTATAGATGACGACGAGCAGTACTTC	CASSIDDDEQYF
TRBV5-6	TRBJ1-1	NA	NA	TGTGCCAGCAGCCTGGGTGCAGGGGCCGGGGCTGAAGCTTTCTTT	CASSLGAGAGAEAFF
TRBV10-3	TRBJ2-5	NA	NA	TGTGCCATCAGTGAAGACTCACAGCCGACCCAAGAGACCCAGTACTTC	CAISEDSQPTQETQYF
TRBV28	TRBJ1-3	NA	NA	TGTGCCAGCAGTTTATATTCTGGAAACACCATATATTTT	CASSLYSGNTIYF
TRBV6-6	TRBJ1-2	NA	NA	TGTGCCAGCACGACGGGGCCTGCCACTCTTTCCTATGGCTACACCTTC	CASTTGPATLSYGYTF
TRBV21-1	TRBJ2-7	NA	once	TGTGCCAGCAGCAACCGACAGGTGGTCCTCTACGAGCAGTACTTC	CASSNRQVVLYEQYF
TRBV15	TRBJ2-5	NA	few	TGTGCCACCAGCAGAGTCCGACAGATGCAAGAGACCCAGTACTTC	CATSRVRQMQETQYF
TRBV11-2	TRBJ1-4	NA	NA	TGTGCCAGCAGCTACTGGACGGGGAATGAAAAACTGTTTTTT	CASSYWTGNEKLFF
TRBV5-4	TRBJ2-5	TRBD2	once	TGTGCCAGCAGCCAAGGTTGGGGTGATAGCGGGTTCAATGAGCAGTACTTC	CASSQGWGDSGFNEQYF
TRBV5-6	TRBJ2-7	TRBD2	NA	TGTGCCAGCAGCGGGGGGACTAGCGGGGAATACGAGCAGTACTTC	CASSGGTSGEYEQYF
TRBV5-6	TRBJ2-7	TRBD2	NA	TGTGCCAGCAGCTGGACTAGCGCGGCGGACGAGCAGTACTTC	CASSWTSAADEQYF
TRBV27	TRBJ1-5	NA	NA	TGTGCCAGCAGCTGGGGTGGAGGGGGAAATCAGCCCCAGCATTTT	CASSWGGGGNQPQHF
TRBV9	TRBJ1-3	NA	NA	TGTGCCAGCAGCTCCCAGGGAGGGAACGGAAACACCATATATTTT	CASSSQGGNGNTIYF
TRBV10-1	TRBJ2-1	NA	NA	TGCGCCGGGAATACTCGATCCTACAATGAGCAGTTCTTC	CAGNTRSYNEQFF
TRBV4-1	TRBJ2-5	TRBD2	once	TGCGCCAGCAGCCAAGATACCCTAGCGGAAGAGACCCAGTACTTC	CASSQDTLAEETQYF
TRBV9	TRBJ2-7	TRBD2	once	TGTGCCAGCAGCGCACTAGCGGGAGATTACGAGCAGTACTTC	CASSALAGDYEQYF
TRBV19	TRBJ2-2	NA	NA	TGTGCCAGTAGGGGCTCACGGGTCACCGGGGAGCTGTTTTTT	CASRGSRVTGELFF
TRBV4-1	TRBJ1-1	TRBD1	few	TGCGCCAGCAGCCAGGGGACAGCGATCGAAGCTTTCTTT	CASSQGTAIEAFF
TRBV9	TRBJ1-2	TRBD1	NA	TGTGCCAGCAGCGTAGCTAAAACAGGGACAGGGAAATCGTGGGGCTACACCTTC	CASSVAKTGTGKSWGYTF
TRBV27	TRBJ2-7	TRBD2	once	TGTGCCAGCAGTTTAACTAGCGGATACGAGCAGTACTTC	CASSLTSGYEQYF
TRBV7-9	TRBJ1-3	TRBD1	NA	TGTGCCAGCAGCTTCCAGGACAGGGTAGATGGAAACACCATATATTTT	CASSFQDRVDGNTIYF
TRBV28	TRBJ2-2	NA	NA	TGTGCCACCTATGAGGGCACCGGGGAGCTGTTTTTT	CATYEGTGELFF
TRBV13	TRBJ2-1	NA	NA	TGTGCCAGCAGCTCCGGGACCCATGAGCAGTTCTTC	CASSSGTHEQFF
TRBV6-1	TRBJ1-3	NA	few	TGTGCCAGCAGTGAAGGGGAGCTCTCTGGAAACACCATATATTTT	CASSEGELSGNTIYF
TRBV4-1	TRBJ1-1	NA	NA	TGCGCCAGCAGCCAAGACTACCGTCCGGAGGGTACTGAAGCTTTCTTT	CASSQDYRPEGTEAFF
TRBV5-1	TRBJ1-4	NA	NA	TGCGCCAGCAGCTTAGATCCGAATGAAAAACTGTTTTTT	CASSLDPNEKLFF
TRBV19	TRBJ1-2	TRBD1	NA	TGTGCCAGTAGGCCGACGACAGGGGGCGAGGGCGGCTACACCTTC	CASRPTTGGEGGYTF
TRBV29-1	TRBJ2-1	NA	NA	TGCAGCGGTTCTACGGGAAATTACAATGAGCAGTTCTTC	CSGSTGNYNEQFF
TRBV5-1	TRBJ1-1	TRBD1	NA	TGCGCCAGCAGCTTGGGGACAGGCCCTGAAGCTTTCTTT	CASSLGTGPEAFF
TRBV27	TRBJ1-3	NA	NA	TGTGCCAGCAGTGAGGCCTCATCCCCTGGAAACACCATATATTTT	CASSEASSPGNTIYF